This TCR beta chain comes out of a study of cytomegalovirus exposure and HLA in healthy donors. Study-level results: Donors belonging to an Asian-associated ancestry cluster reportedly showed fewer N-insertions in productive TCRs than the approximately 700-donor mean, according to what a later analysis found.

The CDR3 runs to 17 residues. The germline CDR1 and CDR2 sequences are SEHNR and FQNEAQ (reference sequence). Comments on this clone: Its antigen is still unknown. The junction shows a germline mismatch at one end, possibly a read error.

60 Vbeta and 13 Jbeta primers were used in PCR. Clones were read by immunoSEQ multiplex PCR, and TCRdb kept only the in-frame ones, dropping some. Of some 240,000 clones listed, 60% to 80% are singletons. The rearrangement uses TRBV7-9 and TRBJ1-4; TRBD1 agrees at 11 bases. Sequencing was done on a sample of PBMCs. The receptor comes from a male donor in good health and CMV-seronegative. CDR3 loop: CSSSLGDRGATNEKLFF. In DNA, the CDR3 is TGTTCCAGCAGCTTAGGGGACAGGGGGGCAACTAATGAAAAACTGTTTTTT.